These 26 T cell receptor beta chains were all obtained from the same sample, sequenced in a study of CD8 T cells in ankylosing spondylitis. No antigen is known for these receptors. Each CDR3 protein gets one entry after TCRdb re-called the 5' RACE reads with MiXCR. The table shows 700,000 to 850,000 distinct CDR3 sequences, with around 11% occurring only once. Study results and limitations: Several highly homologous variants formed a TCR beta motif that appeared characteristic of ankylosing spondylitis blood.

The sample comprised blood, either unsorted or a sorted T cell fraction (not recorded which). The source is a male donor with ankylosing spondylitis.

This clonotype was seen at least ten times. Here the CDR3 DNA reads TGTGCCAGCAGCCAAAGGCCCCAGGTCGGGGAGCTGTTTTTT. This translates into CASSQRPQVGELFF. This chain uses TRBV4-2 with TRBJ2-2, with D hard to call. V lost 2 bases to trimming and J lost 7 bases, with 11 bases between them. Germline V CDR1 and CDR2: LGHNA, YNFKEQ. This CDR3 is 14 amino acids long.

This clonotype was observed a handful of times. The chain employs TRBV2 and TRBJ2-3; TRBD2 matches 8 bases. V gave up 7 bases and J gave up 2 bases; unmatched junction bases: 2. Germline V gives CDR1 SNHLY, CDR2 FYNNEI. The CDR3 is 13 residues long. The DNA of the CDR3 is TGTGCCAGCATGCGGGAGGTCACAGATACGCAGTATTTT. Protein product: CASMREVTDTQYF.

There are a few counts of this clonotype. The rearrangement joins TRBV20-1 to TRBJ2-7; 12 bases match TRBD2. Looked up from germline, CDR1 is DFQATT and CDR2 is SNEGSKA (reference sequence). This CDR3 region has 13 residues. V lost 6 bases to trimming and J lost 4 bases; unmatched junction nucleotides: 4. CDR3 nucleotide sequence: TGCAGTGCCGCACTAGCGGGAGGTTACGAGCAGTACTTC. Amino acids: CSAALAGGYEQYF.

The gene calls are TRBV6-2 or TRBV6-3 and TRBJ1-5, with TRBD1 as a possible D gene (5 bases). Trimming left V 7 bases short and J 5 bases short, with 15 bases between. Per germline, CDR1 MNHEY and CDR2 SVGEGT. The CDR3 is made up of 14 amino acids. CDR3 bases: TGTGCCAGCACCTTAAGGGGTTTAGATCAGCCCCAGCATTTT. As protein: CASTLRGLDQPQHF.

In this sample, this clonotype turned up a few times. This rearrangement joins TRBV5-6 to TRBJ1-1; 11 nucleotides agree with TRBD1. The V gene's germline CDR1 is SGHDT and CDR2 YYEEEE. This CDR3 is built from 16 residues. J lost 4 bases, V lost 4 bases, and 9 bases had no gene match. This chain's CDR3 is CASSPGPGTGGTEAFF. Here the CDR3 DNA reads TGTGCCAGCAGCCCCGGTCCCGGGACAGGGGGCACTGAAGCTTTCTTT.

This clonotype was counted only a few times. The chain is built from TRBV11-2 and TRBJ2-7; TRBD1 aligns across 7 bases. V was pared by 5 bases and J by 6 bases, with 10 bases of the junction left unmatched. This CDR3 is 14 amino acids long. Germline-derived CDR1 and CDR2 are SGHAT and FQNNGV. The CDR3 DNA is TGTGCCAGCAGCCGCAGACTTTCAGGGGGCGAGCAGTACTTC. Translation: CASSRRLSGGEQYF.

The chain combines TRBV5-1 with TRBJ2-2, with a tentative D call TRBD1 (5 bases). The V gene's germline CDR1 is SGHRS and CDR2 YFSETQ. CDR3 size: 15 residues. Trimming stripped 4 bases from V and 0 bases from J, with 10 bases between. For the CDR3, the DNA is TGCGCCAGCAGCCTGGACACGACGAACACCGGGGAGCTGTTTTTT. It is translated as CASSLDTTNTGELFF.

The sample holds a few counts of this clonotype. The gene calls are TRBV12-3 or TRBV12-4 and TRBJ2-3; TRBD2 matches 8 bases. CDR3 length: 12 residues. V trimming: 6 bases; J trimming: 10 bases; junction bases outside the gene matches: 6. The CDR3 here is CASRSPGGAQYF. In DNA form, the CDR3 reads TGTGCCAGCAGGAGCCCCGGGGGGGCGCAGTATTTT.

This chain connects TRBV2 to TRBJ1-5; no reliable D call. V was shortened by 3 bases and J by 5 bases, with 5 bases between the two germline ends. Germline loops: CDR1 SNHLY, CDR2 FYNNEI. This CDR3 is built from 12 residues. CDR3 coding DNA: TGTGCCAGCAGTGATAGTGATCAGCCCCAGCATTTT. Translated: CASSDSDQPQHF.

This clonotype was seen a few times. This chain uses TRBV7-9 with TRBJ1-1; tentatively, D is TRBD1 (5 bases). V was trimmed by 2 bases and J by 2 bases, leaving 18 bases between them. This CDR3 is built from 17 residues. Germline CDR1 and CDR2: SEHNR and FQNEAQ (reference sequence). CDR3 coding DNA: TGTGCCAGCAGCTTATGGCCGGGGGGTGGGTTTAACACTGAAGCTTTCTTT. The encoded protein is CASSLWPGGGFNTEAFF. The complete variable domain, with remaining parts taken from reference TRBV7-9 and TRBJ1-1, reads DTGVSQNPRHKITKRGQNVTFRCDPISEHNRLYWYRQTLGQGPEFLTYFQNEAQLEKSRLLSDRFSAERPKGSFSTLEIQRTEQGDSAMYLCASSLWPGGGFNTEAFFGQGTRLTVV.

The genes are TRBV27 and TRBJ2-3; D gene ambiguous. The CDR3 runs 12 residues. V lost 8 bases and J 5 bases, leaving 11 bases between the germline ends. Germline assignment: CDR1 MNHEY and CDR2 SMNVEV (reference sequence). The CDR3 DNA follows: TGTGCCAGCGGTCCGCTCTTAGATACGCAGTATTTT. It codes for CASGPLLDTQYF.

The chain has TRBV12-3 or TRBV12-4 and TRBJ2-2; 9 bases map to TRBD1. This CDR3 contains 15 residues. J lost 6 bases, V lost 6 bases, and 8 bases had no gene match. CDR3 in amino acids: CASSPTHRGPGELFF. The CDR3 DNA follows: TGTGCCAGCAGCCCGACCCACAGGGGGCCCGGGGAGCTGTTTTTT.

This clonotype occurred many times. The J gene is TRBJ1-2, the V gene TRBV10-3; the match to TRBD1 covers 8 bases. The CDR3 consists of 15 residues. Germline-derived CDR1 and CDR2 are ENHRY and SYGVKD. V shed 0 bases and J 3 bases; nucleotides not matched to a gene: 3. Here the CDR3 reads CAISESRTGHYGYTF. The DNA of the CDR3 is TGTGCCATCAGTGAGTCGAGGACAGGGCACTATGGCTACACCTTC.

Comments on this clonotype: One end of the junction fails to match germline, which may point to a read error. The rearrangement uses TRBV11-2 and TRBJ2-7; weak D call: TRBD1 (8 bases). The CDR3 covers 19 residues. Looked up from germline, CDR1 is SGHAT and CDR2 is FQNNGV. In nucleotides, the CDR3 is TGTGCCTGCAGTTTAGGGGCAGGGGGCGCAGGAGCGGGGCTCTACGAGCAGTACTTC. Translating it yields CACSLGAGGAGAGLYEQYF.

In its sample, this clonotype was seen a few times. CDR3 nucleotides: TGTGCCAGCAGTGAAAGACAGCTCTACGAGCAGTACTTC. Translation gives CASSERQLYEQYF. The chain recombines TRBV25-1 with TRBJ2-7; perhaps TRBD1 as D (5 bases). The CDR3 contains 13 residues. Looked up from germline, CDR1 is MGHDK and CDR2 is SYGVNS. Trimming left V 2 bases short and J 3 bases short, with 8 bases between.

The V and J genes are TRBV6-1 and TRBJ1-6, with 8 positions matching TRBD1. The length of the CDR3 is 14 residues. Germline values: CDR1 MNHNS, CDR2 SASEGT. Trimming took 7 bases from V and 10 from J; bases not matched to a gene: 9. This CDR3 is CASNRDRNRSPLHF. DNA for the CDR3: TGTGCCAGCAACCGGGACAGGAATAGATCACCCCTCCACTTT.

J is TRBJ1-1 and V is TRBV30, with D uncertain. Germline CDR1 GTSNPN, CDR2 SVGIG (reference sequence). CDR3 length: 13 amino acids. Trimming pared 0 bases from V and 0 bases from J, leaving 5 bases between. Written as DNA, the CDR3 is TGTGCCTGGAGTGTAATCCTGAACACTGAAGCTTTCTTT. Translating it yields CAWSVILNTEAFF.

CDR3 DNA sequence: TGCGCCAGCAGTGATCCTGACGGGACGAGGTCAGATACGCAGTATTTT. This sequence encodes CASSDPDGTRSDTQYF. V and J are TRBV10-1 and TRBJ2-3, with D possibly being TRBD1 or TRBD2 (5 bases each). The V gene lost 3 bases and the J gene lost 4 bases, with 17 bases spanning the gap. CDR1 and CDR2 (germline): WNHNN, SYGVQD (reference sequence). This CDR3 comprises 16 residues.

This clonotype was counted ten times or more. The chain is built from TRBV5-1 and TRBJ2-1; 10 nucleotides align to TRBD2. V was pared by 0 bases and J by 6 bases, with 6 bases of the junction left unmatched. The CDR3 covers 16 residues. The germline gives CDR1 SGHRS, CDR2 YFSETQ. The CDR3 region has the DNA TGCGCCAGCAGCTTGGCACTAGCGGGATCGAGCAATGAGCAGTTCTTC. Translated: CASSLALAGSSNEQFF.

This clonotype was detected many times. The rearrangement joins TRBV6-1 to TRBJ1-2; D unclear. The CDR3 consists of 14 residues. CDR1 MNHNS and CDR2 SASEGT come from the germline V gene. V lost 6 bases, J lost 8 bases, and 19 bases lay in between. In DNA form, the CDR3 reads TGTGCCAGCAGAATCCCGGGCCACCAAGGGGGCTACACCTTC. Protein sequence: CASRIPGHQGGYTF.

This clonotype occurred once. The V and J genes are TRBV6-1 and TRBJ2-7; D possibly uses TRBD1 or TRBD2 (5 bases each). This CDR3 is 15 amino acids long. Looked up from germline, CDR1 is MNHNS and CDR2 is SASEGT. V shed 7 bases and J shed 4 bases, with 20 bases lying between them. CDR3 amino acids: CASISPAGWEYEQYF. The CDR3 DNA follows: TGTGCCAGCATCTCCCCGGCAGGGTGGGAGTACGAGCAGTACTTC.

The chain joins TRBV7-2 to TRBJ2-4, with 7 bases fitting TRBD1. V lost 5 bases and J lost 10; bases outside the gene matches: 8. CDR3 length: 13 amino acids. Germline V gene lookup returns CDR1 SGHTA and CDR2 FQGNSA. The CDR3 coding sequence is TGTGCCAGCAGCCTGACAGGGCAGGGGATTCAGTACTTC. Translation gives CASSLTGQGIQYF. Supplemented by reference TRBV7-2 and TRBJ2-4, the full variable domain reads GAGVSQSPSNKVTEKGKDVELRCDPISGHTALYWYRQSLGQGLEFLIYFQGNSAPDKSGLPSDRFSAERTGGSVSTLTIQRTQQEDSAVYLCASSLTGQGIQYFGAGTRLSVL.

This sequence joins TRBV27 and TRBJ1-5; D gene unclear. V lost 6 bases to trimming and J lost 4 bases, with 19 bases between them. The germline V gene has CDR1 MNHEY and CDR2 SMNVEV (reference sequence). The CDR3 totals 16 residues. The CDR3 sequence is CASSPIAGLRNQPQHF. CDR3 bases: TGTGCCAGCAGCCCTATCGCAGGCTTAAGGAATCAGCCCCAGCATTTT.

V and J are TRBV10-3 and TRBJ2-1, with 10 bases that match TRBD1. With V trimmed by 6 bases and J by 8 bases, 13 bases remained unmatched. CDR1 is ENHRY, CDR2 SYGVKD, per germline. The CDR3 has 16 residues. In DNA, the CDR3 is TGTGCCATCAGACCCCGAGGGGACAGGGGATATGATGAGCAGTTCTTC. This codes for CAIRPRGDRGYDEQFF.

This clonotype has more than one count but fewer than ten. The chain carries TRBV15 and TRBJ1-5; D is uncertain. Germline V gene sequence: CDR1 LNHNV, CDR2 YYDKDF (reference sequence). V shed 4 bases and J shed 1 base, with 5 bases lying between them. The CDR3 has 13 residues. Here the CDR3 reads CATSKGSNQPQHF. As DNA, the CDR3 is TGTGCCACCAGCAAGGGAAGCAATCAGCCCCAGCATTTT.

This chain connects TRBV4-3 to TRBJ2-1, with D uncertain. CDR3 length equals 13 residues. Germline V gives CDR1 LGHNA, CDR2 YSLEER. Trimming removed 2 bases at V and 3 bases at J, with 5 bases between. CDR3 region: CASSQRIYNEQFF. CDR3 DNA: TGCGCCAGCAGCCAACGGATCTACAATGAGCAGTTCTTC.